This record covers a single T cell receptor beta chain. Looked up from germline, CDR1 is MNHEY and CDR2 is SMNVEV (reference sequence). The CDR3 runs 14 residues. V lost 0 bases to trimming and J lost 4 bases; unmatched junction nucleotides: 0. Researchers ran the PCR with 60 Vbeta and 13 Jbeta primers. Here immunoSEQ multiplex PCR was the method, and the copy in TCRdb shows in-frame clones only, minus some. This table holds approximately 170,000 clones, around four fifths found once. This record belongs to a study of cytomegalovirus exposure and HLA in healthy donors. This chain uses TRBV27 with TRBJ2-1; 7 bases are a match to TRBD1. What was sequenced was PBMCs. The TCR comes from a male donor in good health and CMV-seropositive. The CDR3 sequence is CASSLSTGYNEQFF. The CDR3, as DNA: TGTGCCAGCAGTTTATCGACAGGGTACAATGAGCAGTTCTTC.